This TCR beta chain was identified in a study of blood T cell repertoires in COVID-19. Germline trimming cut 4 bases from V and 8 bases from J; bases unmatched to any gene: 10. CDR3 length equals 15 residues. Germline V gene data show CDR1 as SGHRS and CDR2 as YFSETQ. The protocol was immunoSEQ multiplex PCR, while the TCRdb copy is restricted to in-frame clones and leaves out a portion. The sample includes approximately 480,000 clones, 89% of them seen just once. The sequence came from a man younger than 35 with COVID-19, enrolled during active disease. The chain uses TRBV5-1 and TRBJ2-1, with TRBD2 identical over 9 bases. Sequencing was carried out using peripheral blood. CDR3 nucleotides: TGCGCCAGCAGCGACCCTAGCGGGGCATCCCATGAGCAGTTCTTC. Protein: CASSDPSGASHEQFF.